Listed below are T cell receptor beta chains from one sample, sequenced in a study of shared clonotypes between healthy human individuals. Some clones are missing from TCRdb's copy, which holds only in-frame ones; the method was immunoSEQ multiplex PCR. The sample carries around 2,100,000 clones, about 94% recorded once. Sequencing input: naive CD8+ T cells sorted from blood. The receptors here all came from a man in his late teens or twenties in good health. Each CDR3 is given with its conserved first and last residue. The order of the fields is clone size, D gene, V gene, J gene, CDR3 protein, CDR3 DNA. A D gene is named only where the DNA matches it firmly. Only some rows state a clone size, as once, few, many or a class for expanded clones.

clone_size: NA
d_call: NA
v_call: TRBV27
j_call: TRBJ2-6
cdr3_aa: CASSSSSGANVLTF
cdr3_nt: TGTGCCAGCAGTTCAAGCTCTGGGGCCAACGTCCTGACTTTC

clone_size: NA
d_call: TRBD1
v_call: TRBV5-6
j_call: TRBJ2-5
cdr3_aa: CASSVPGTGRETQYF
cdr3_nt: TGTGCCAGCAGTGTCCCTGGGACAGGGAGGGAGACCCAGTACTTC

clone_size: NA
d_call: NA
v_call: TRBV7-9
j_call: TRBJ1-6
cdr3_aa: CASSLGGQRLHF
cdr3_nt: TGTGCCAGCAGCTTAGGGGGGCAGAGACTCCACTTT

clone_size: NA
d_call: TRBD2
v_call: TRBV28
j_call: TRBJ2-5
cdr3_aa: CASSLALAGATQETQYF
cdr3_nt: TGTGCCAGCAGTTTGGCTCTAGCGGGGGCCACCCAAGAGACCCAGTACTTC

clone_size: NA
d_call: TRBD1
v_call: TRBV4-1
j_call: TRBJ1-2
cdr3_aa: CASSQDPAPGQINYGYTF
cdr3_nt: TGCGCCAGCAGCCAAGACCCAGCACCGGGACAGATAAACTATGGCTACACCTTC

clone_size: NA
d_call: NA
v_call: TRBV18
j_call: TRBJ2-5
cdr3_aa: CASSPTGGERETQYF
cdr3_nt: TGTGCCAGCTCACCTACGGGGGGCGAGCGCGAGACCCAGTACTTC

clone_size: NA
d_call: NA
v_call: TRBV6-1
j_call: TRBJ2-6
cdr3_aa: CASWGATGANVLTF
cdr3_nt: TGTGCCAGCTGGGGGGCTACTGGGGCCAACGTCCTGACTTTC

clone_size: NA
d_call: TRBD2
v_call: TRBV4-1
j_call: TRBJ2-7
cdr3_aa: CASSQLAGGVYEQYF
cdr3_nt: TGCGCCAGCAGCCAATTAGCGGGAGGAGTCTACGAGCAGTACTTC

clone_size: NA
d_call: NA
v_call: TRBV30
j_call: TRBJ1-1
cdr3_aa: CAWTIHPEAFF
cdr3_nt: TGTGCCTGGACGATACACCCAGAAGCTTTCTTT

clone_size: NA
d_call: NA
v_call: TRBV27
j_call: TRBJ2-5
cdr3_aa: CASSAQGVETQYF
cdr3_nt: TGTGCCAGCAGTGCGCAGGGCGTGGAGACCCAGTACTTC

clone_size: NA
d_call: NA
v_call: TRBV27
j_call: TRBJ1-4
cdr3_aa: CASSSIDLNEKLFF
cdr3_nt: TGTGCCAGCAGTTCCATCGACCTTAATGAAAAACTGTTTTTT

clone_size: NA
d_call: NA
v_call: TRBV29-1
j_call: TRBJ2-1
cdr3_aa: CSVEKVSYNEQFF
cdr3_nt: TGCAGCGTTGAAAAGGTCTCCTACAATGAGCAGTTCTTC

clone_size: NA
d_call: TRBD1
v_call: TRBV6-5
j_call: TRBJ1-2
cdr3_aa: CASSRDRDYGYTF
cdr3_nt: TGTGCCAGCAGTCGGGACAGGGACTATGGCTACACCTTC

clone_size: few
d_call: NA
v_call: TRBV7-3
j_call: TRBJ2-2
cdr3_aa: CASSLGTGELFF
cdr3_nt: TGTGCCAGCAGCTTAGGGACCGGGGAGCTGTTTTTT

clone_size: NA
d_call: NA
v_call: TRBV5-1
j_call: TRBJ2-7
cdr3_aa: CASGGRGYEQYF
cdr3_nt: TGCGCCAGTGGGGGGAGAGGGTACGAGCAGTACTTC

clone_size: NA
d_call: NA
v_call: TRBV30
j_call: TRBJ1-5
cdr3_aa: CAWSPRSNQPQHF
cdr3_nt: TGTGCCTGGAGTCCCAGGAGCAATCAGCCCCAGCATTTT

clone_size: once
d_call: NA
v_call: TRBV4-3
j_call: TRBJ2-7
cdr3_aa: CASSQDRWSYEQYF
cdr3_nt: TGCGCCAGCAGCCAAGATCGTTGGTCCTACGAGCAGTACTTC

clone_size: NA
d_call: NA
v_call: TRBV9
j_call: TRBJ2-5
cdr3_aa: CASSVGATPPQETQYF
cdr3_nt: TGTGCCAGCAGCGTAGGGGCTACCCCCCCCCAAGAGACCCAGTACTTC

clone_size: NA
d_call: NA
v_call: TRBV6-5
j_call: TRBJ2-1
cdr3_aa: CASRPFRWNNEQFF
cdr3_nt: TGTGCCAGCAGACCATTTCGGTGGAACAATGAGCAGTTCTTC

clone_size: NA
d_call: NA
v_call: TRBV6-5
j_call: TRBJ2-7
cdr3_aa: CASSYGSPYEQYF
cdr3_nt: TGTGCCAGCAGTTACGGTTCTCCCTACGAGCAGTACTTC

clone_size: NA
d_call: TRBD2
v_call: TRBV27
j_call: TRBJ2-7
cdr3_aa: CASSPGPREGEDEQYF
cdr3_nt: TGTGCCAGCAGCCCCGGACCAAGGGAGGGAGAGGACGAGCAGTACTTC

clone_size: NA
d_call: NA
v_call: TRBV10-3
j_call: TRBJ2-3
cdr3_aa: CAIVDPTGTSTDTQYF
cdr3_nt: TGTGCCATCGTCGATCCTACAGGGACTAGCACAGATACGCAGTATTTT

clone_size: NA
d_call: NA
v_call: TRBV5-3
j_call: TRBJ2-5
cdr3_aa: CARSLSSDQETQYF
cdr3_nt: TGTGCCAGAAGCTTGTCTAGCGACCAAGAGACCCAGTACTTC

clone_size: NA
d_call: TRBD2
v_call: TRBV6-5
j_call: TRBJ2-5
cdr3_aa: CASSYRAGRQETQYF
cdr3_nt: TGTGCCAGCAGTTACCGAGCGGGGCGCCAAGAGACCCAGTACTTC

clone_size: NA
d_call: NA
v_call: TRBV6-1
j_call: TRBJ1-1
cdr3_aa: CASSDGEQSNTEAFF
cdr3_nt: TGTGCCAGCAGTGATGGGGAACAGTCGAACACTGAAGCTTTCTTT

clone_size: NA
d_call: NA
v_call: TRBV13
j_call: TRBJ2-7
cdr3_aa: CASSLGRSYEQYF
cdr3_nt: TGTGCCAGCAGCTTAGGCCGGTCATACGAGCAGTACTTC

clone_size: NA
d_call: NA
v_call: TRBV7-8
j_call: TRBJ2-5
cdr3_aa: CASSLGGRGETQYF
cdr3_nt: TGTGCCAGCAGCTTAGGTGGACGGGGAGAGACCCAGTACTTC

clone_size: NA
d_call: NA
v_call: TRBV19
j_call: TRBJ1-2
cdr3_aa: CASSIGGGSYGYTF
cdr3_nt: TGTGCCAGTAGTATAGGAGGAGGGAGCTATGGCTACACCTTC

clone_size: NA
d_call: NA
v_call: TRBV10-3
j_call: TRBJ2-1
cdr3_aa: CAISGSGAASYNEQFF
cdr3_nt: TGTGCCATCAGTGGAAGCGGCGCGGCCTCCTACAATGAGCAGTTCTTC

clone_size: NA
d_call: NA
v_call: TRBV19
j_call: TRBJ2-3
cdr3_aa: CASSVWGRVPRTDTQYF
cdr3_nt: TGTGCCAGTAGTGTATGGGGTCGGGTGCCCCGCACAGATACGCAGTATTTT

clone_size: once
d_call: NA
v_call: TRBV27
j_call: TRBJ2-7
cdr3_aa: CASSLSYAYEQYF
cdr3_nt: TGTGCCAGCAGTTTATCGTATGCCTACGAGCAGTACTTC

clone_size: NA
d_call: NA
v_call: TRBV7-2
j_call: TRBJ2-7
cdr3_aa: CASSLWRGHYEQYF
cdr3_nt: TGTGCCAGCAGCTTATGGCGGGGGCACTACGAGCAGTACTTC

clone_size: once
d_call: NA
v_call: TRBV27
j_call: TRBJ1-2
cdr3_aa: CASSLSRSNYGYTF
cdr3_nt: TGTGCCAGCAGTTTAAGTCGGTCTAACTATGGCTACACCTTC

clone_size: once
d_call: TRBD1
v_call: TRBV11-2
j_call: TRBJ2-3
cdr3_aa: CASSLESPLTGTLTDTQYF
cdr3_nt: TGTGCCAGCAGCTTAGAATCCCCTCTGACAGGGACCCTCACAGATACGCAGTATTTT

clone_size: NA
d_call: NA
v_call: TRBV21-1
j_call: TRBJ2-7
cdr3_aa: CASSKATGVYEQYF
cdr3_nt: TGTGCCAGCAGCAAAGCGACAGGGGTATACGAGCAGTACTTC